This is a list of T cell receptor beta chains from one sample in a study of blood T cells in healthy people across ages. Using its own MiXCR run on the 5' RACE reads, TCRdb lists one record per CDR3 protein. The table has around 2 million distinct CDR3 sequences, 35% to 50% seen once. Material for sequencing was blood. These receptors were obtained from a human donor in good health. Both conserved end residues are part of each CDR3. The D gene is left open where the match is weak. Not every row has a clone size; where given, it reads once, few, many or a size class.

v_call: TRBV12-3/TRBV12-4; d_call: .; clone_size: .; j_call: TRBJ2-7; cdr3_nt: TGTGCCAGCACCGCGACGGGTAACTCCTACGAGCAGTACTTC; cdr3_aa: CASTATGNSYEQYF
v_call: TRBV7-2; d_call: .; clone_size: few; j_call: TRBJ2-7; cdr3_nt: TGTGCCAGCAGCTCCGAGGGTCTATCAGGGGTTTACGAGCAGTACTTC; cdr3_aa: CASSSEGLSGVYEQYF
v_call: TRBV6-1; d_call: TRBD2; clone_size: .; j_call: TRBJ2-1; cdr3_nt: TGTGCCAGCAGTGAAATAGACGGGGGGGTGGCAGAGACCCAGTTCTTC; cdr3_aa: CASSEIDGGVAETQFF
v_call: TRBV27; d_call: .; clone_size: few; j_call: TRBJ1-2; cdr3_nt: TGTGCCAGCAAGCAGGGGTCGGGAGGCTACACCTTC; cdr3_aa: CASKQGSGGYTF
v_call: TRBV29-1; d_call: TRBD1; clone_size: .; j_call: TRBJ1-5; cdr3_nt: TGCAGCGTTGCCACCGGACAGGGGAGCAGTCAGCCCCAGCATTTT; cdr3_aa: CSVATGQGSSQPQHF
v_call: TRBV12-3/TRBV12-4; d_call: .; clone_size: few; j_call: TRBJ1-2; cdr3_nt: TGTGCCAGCAGAACCAGTGTTAACTATGGCTACACCTTC; cdr3_aa: CASRTSVNYGYTF
v_call: TRBV6-5; d_call: .; clone_size: many; j_call: TRBJ2-5; cdr3_nt: TGTGCCAGCAGTTATTCCACGGGCCAAGAGACCCAGTACTTC; cdr3_aa: CASSYSTGQETQYF
v_call: TRBV5-1; d_call: TRBD2; clone_size: .; j_call: TRBJ2-1; cdr3_nt: TGCGCCAGCAGCGGGTCTAGCGGCGCTGGGTACAATGAGCAGTTCTTC; cdr3_aa: CASSGSSGAGYNEQFF
v_call: TRBV7-6; d_call: .; clone_size: .; j_call: TRBJ2-2; cdr3_nt: TGTGCCAGCAGCTCGTTGCCATCCTCCAGCACGGGCCGGCAGCTGTTTTTT; cdr3_aa: CASSSLPSSSTGRQLFF
v_call: TRBV7-2; d_call: .; clone_size: .; j_call: TRBJ2-3; cdr3_nt: TGTGCCAGCAGCCTCACGGCGACCCGCCGGGCGGATACGCAGTATTTT; cdr3_aa: CASSLTATRRADTQYF
v_call: TRBV11-2; d_call: .; clone_size: .; j_call: TRBJ2-4; cdr3_nt: TGTGCCAGCCGCCGGACAGCGGCCAAAAACATTCAGTACTTC; cdr3_aa: CASRRTAAKNIQYF
v_call: TRBV12-3/TRBV12-4; d_call: .; clone_size: .; j_call: TRBJ2-1; cdr3_nt: TGTGCCAGCTCCCTACGTCGCAGGGTAGAGACCCAGTTCTTC; cdr3_aa: CASSLRRRVETQFF
v_call: TRBV5-1; d_call: .; clone_size: .; j_call: TRBJ2-1; cdr3_nt: TGCGCCAGCACGCTCGGAGGGGGCGGGGGGCCCTACAATGAGCAGTTCTTC; cdr3_aa: CASTLGGGGGPYNEQFF
v_call: TRBV7-8; d_call: TRBD1; clone_size: few; j_call: TRBJ1-5; cdr3_nt: TGTGCCAGCAGCTTAAGGCCGGACAGGGGCGAGGGCAATCAGCCCCAGCATTTT; cdr3_aa: CASSLRPDRGEGNQPQHF
v_call: TRBV20-1; d_call: .; clone_size: .; j_call: TRBJ1-2; cdr3_nt: TGCAGTGCCACCGCAGGGCCCCTCGGCCTCTATGGCTACACCTTC; cdr3_aa: CSATAGPLGLYGYTF
v_call: TRBV7-9; d_call: TRBD1; clone_size: few; j_call: TRBJ1-2; cdr3_nt: TGTGCCAGCAGCTCCATCCCAGGGGGACCCGTTAACTATGGCTACACCTTC; cdr3_aa: CASSSIPGGPVNYGYTF
v_call: TRBV3-1; d_call: .; clone_size: few; j_call: TRBJ2-4; cdr3_nt: TGTGCCAGCAGCCAAGGAGGGGGAAAGGCCAAAAACATTCAGTACTTC; cdr3_aa: CASSQGGGKAKNIQYF
v_call: TRBV5-6; d_call: TRBD1; clone_size: .; j_call: TRBJ2-3; cdr3_nt: TGTGCCAGCAGCTTGAGTAGGACAGGGAGAGATACGCAGTATTTT; cdr3_aa: CASSLSRTGRDTQYF
v_call: TRBV7-2; d_call: .; clone_size: many; j_call: TRBJ2-1; cdr3_nt: TGTGCCAGCAGCTTAAGGGGGGGGACCTACAATGAGCAGTTCTTC; cdr3_aa: CASSLRGGTYNEQFF
v_call: TRBV3-1; d_call: .; clone_size: .; j_call: TRBJ2-3; cdr3_nt: TGTGCCAGCAGTTTCGGATCGGAGGGGACGCAGTATTTT; cdr3_aa: CASSFGSEGTQYF
v_call: TRBV11-1; d_call: .; clone_size: .; j_call: TRBJ1-1; cdr3_nt: TGTGCCAGCAGCCACGGGACACACACTGAAGCTTTCTTT; cdr3_aa: CASSHGTHTEAFF
v_call: TRBV9; d_call: .; clone_size: .; j_call: TRBJ2-7; cdr3_nt: TGTGCCAGCGGCGTAGAAGGGTTCCCCTACGAGCAGTACTTC; cdr3_aa: CASGVEGFPYEQYF
v_call: TRBV6-5; d_call: TRBD1; clone_size: few; j_call: TRBJ1-1; cdr3_nt: TGTGCCAGCAGTTACCTGACAGGGTCGAACACTGAAGCTTTCTTT; cdr3_aa: CASSYLTGSNTEAFF
v_call: TRBV12-5; d_call: .; clone_size: few; j_call: TRBJ2-3; cdr3_nt: TGTGCTAGTGGGGGCCCCGCACTGACAGATACGCAGTATTTT; cdr3_aa: CASGGPALTDTQYF
v_call: TRBV6-6; d_call: TRBD1; clone_size: few; j_call: TRBJ2-5; cdr3_nt: TGTGCCAGCAGTTTTGGGACAGGGCGGGAGACCCAGTACTTC; cdr3_aa: CASSFGTGRETQYF
v_call: TRBV20-1; d_call: TRBD2; clone_size: few; j_call: TRBJ2-1; cdr3_nt: TGCAGTGCCCTAGCGGCCCCAGGCTATGAGCAGTTCTTC; cdr3_aa: CSALAAPGYEQFF
v_call: TRBV12-3/TRBV12-4; d_call: TRBD2; clone_size: .; j_call: TRBJ2-2; cdr3_nt: TGTGCCAGCAGTCAAAAGCGGGGGGGACTTTTATCGAACACCGGGGAGCTGTTTTTT; cdr3_aa: CASSQKRGGLLSNTGELFF
v_call: TRBV28; d_call: .; clone_size: .; j_call: TRBJ1-2; cdr3_nt: TGTGCCAGCAGTCCCCAGAGCCCCGGGGTTGACTATGGCTACACCTTC; cdr3_aa: CASSPQSPGVDYGYTF
v_call: TRBV5-6; d_call: .; clone_size: .; j_call: TRBJ2-7; cdr3_nt: TGTGCCAGCAGCTTTGGGGTGACTTCCTACGAGCAGTACTTC; cdr3_aa: CASSFGVTSYEQYF
v_call: TRBV9; d_call: .; clone_size: .; j_call: TRBJ2-3; cdr3_nt: TGTGCCAGCAGCGTAGAGGCGGATACATTCACAGATACGCAGTATTTT; cdr3_aa: CASSVEADTFTDTQYF
v_call: TRBV12-3/TRBV12-4; d_call: .; clone_size: .; j_call: TRBJ2-1; cdr3_nt: TGTGCCAGCAGTTTAGCGGGCGACAGCGGATATTTAAATGAGCAGTTCTTC; cdr3_aa: CASSLAGDSGYLNEQFF
v_call: TRBV2; d_call: .; clone_size: .; j_call: TRBJ1-1; cdr3_nt: TGTGCCAGCAGTGTTAATTTCGGGGACACTGAAGCTTTCTTT; cdr3_aa: CASSVNFGDTEAFF
v_call: TRBV29-1; d_call: .; clone_size: .; j_call: TRBJ2-5; cdr3_nt: TGCAGCGTTGACGGTCGCGGGATTAAAGAGACCCAGTACTTC; cdr3_aa: CSVDGRGIKETQYF
v_call: TRBV6-4; d_call: TRBD1; clone_size: .; j_call: TRBJ2-7; cdr3_nt: TGTGCCAGCAGTGGGGGGAGACTGTTGGGACAGGACCCCTACGAGCAGTACTTC; cdr3_aa: CASSGGRLLGQDPYEQYF
v_call: TRBV3-1; d_call: .; clone_size: .; j_call: TRBJ2-1; cdr3_nt: TGTGCCAGCAGCCAAATTAGCGGAAACTACAATGAGCAGTTCTTC; cdr3_aa: CASSQISGNYNEQFF
v_call: TRBV20-1; d_call: TRBD1; clone_size: .; j_call: TRBJ1-5; cdr3_nt: TGCAGTGCTAGAGTCCCGGGACAGGGGCTTCTCCAGCATTTT; cdr3_aa: CSARVPGQGLLQHF
v_call: TRBV5-1; d_call: .; clone_size: .; j_call: TRBJ2-5; cdr3_nt: TGCGCCAGCAGAGGGGTAAAAGAGACCCAGTACTTC; cdr3_aa: CASRGVKETQYF
v_call: TRBV7-2; d_call: .; clone_size: .; j_call: TRBJ1-5; cdr3_nt: TGTGCCAGCAGCCCTCAAACAGGGCCTGGCAATCAGCCCCAGCATTTT; cdr3_aa: CASSPQTGPGNQPQHF
v_call: TRBV4-2; d_call: .; clone_size: .; j_call: TRBJ2-7; cdr3_nt: TGTGCCAGCAGCCAAGGCTCGCCCCCCTACGAGCAGTACTTC; cdr3_aa: CASSQGSPPYEQYF
v_call: TRBV6-2/TRBV6-3; d_call: .; clone_size: few; j_call: TRBJ2-1; cdr3_nt: TGTGCCAGCAGTTACTCGGCCGGGCTCTGGGCAGGTGAGACCAATGAGCAGTTCTTC; cdr3_aa: CASSYSAGLWAGETNEQFF
v_call: TRBV5-1; d_call: .; clone_size: few; j_call: TRBJ2-5; cdr3_nt: TGCGCCAGCATGAGGGGCCAAAGGCAAGAGACCCAGTACTTC; cdr3_aa: CASMRGQRQETQYF
v_call: TRBV25-1; d_call: .; clone_size: .; j_call: TRBJ1-1; cdr3_nt: TGTGCCAGCAGTGAATGGGAGGGTTTGGGGGACACTGAAGCTTTCTTT; cdr3_aa: CASSEWEGLGDTEAFF
v_call: TRBV20-1; d_call: TRBD2; clone_size: .; j_call: TRBJ2-7; cdr3_nt: TGCAGTGCGCCGACCGGGACTAATTTCTACGAGCAGTACTTC; cdr3_aa: CSAPTGTNFYEQYF
v_call: TRBV29-1; d_call: .; clone_size: few; j_call: TRBJ1-1; cdr3_nt: TGCAGCGTTGAATCATTATTGGGGGGCCCACGTTCGGAAGCTTTCTTT; cdr3_aa: CSVESLLGGPRSEAFF
v_call: TRBV20-1; d_call: .; clone_size: .; j_call: TRBJ2-3; cdr3_nt: TGCAGTGCTGACGATAAGGACGGGGGAGTCACAGATACGCAGTATTTT; cdr3_aa: CSADDKDGGVTDTQYF
v_call: TRBV6-2/TRBV6-3; d_call: .; clone_size: .; j_call: TRBJ2-7; cdr3_nt: TGTGCCAGCAGTCTCTCCCCCGGGACCTTCTACGAGCAGTACTTC; cdr3_aa: CASSLSPGTFYEQYF